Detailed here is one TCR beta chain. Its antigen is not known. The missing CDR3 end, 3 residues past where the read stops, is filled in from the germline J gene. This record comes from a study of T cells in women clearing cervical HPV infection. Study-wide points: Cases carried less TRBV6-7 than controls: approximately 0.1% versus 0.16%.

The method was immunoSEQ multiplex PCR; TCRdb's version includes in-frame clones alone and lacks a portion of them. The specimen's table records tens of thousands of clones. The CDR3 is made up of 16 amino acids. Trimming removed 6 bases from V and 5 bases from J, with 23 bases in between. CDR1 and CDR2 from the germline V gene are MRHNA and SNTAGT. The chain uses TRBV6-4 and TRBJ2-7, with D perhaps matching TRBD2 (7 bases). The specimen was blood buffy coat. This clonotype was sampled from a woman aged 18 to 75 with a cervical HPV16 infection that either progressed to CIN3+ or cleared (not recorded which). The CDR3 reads CASSDKGGAGYHEQYF. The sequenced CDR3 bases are TGTGCCAGCAGCGACAAGGGGGGGGCGGGGTACCACGAG.